These T cell receptor beta chains were read from a single sample in a study of cytomegalovirus exposure and HLA in healthy donors. Generated by immunoSEQ multiplex PCR, the TCRdb table keeps only in-frame clones and is missing some. The sample contains around 100,000 clones, 70% of which appear only once. Sequenced: PBMCs. These receptors were obtained from a man aged 30-40 years in good health and CMV-seropositive. Both conserved end residues are part of each CDR3. The order of the fields is D gene, J gene, clone size, V gene, CDR3 DNA, CDR3 protein. The D gene is left open where the match is weak. Only part of the rows carry a size: once, few, many, or a class if the clone is expanded.

d_call: TRBD2; j_call: TRBJ2-1; clone_size: NA; v_call: TRBV5-4; cdr3_nt: TGTGCCAGCAGGACTAGCGGGAGGTCCCGGGTAGATGAGCAGTTCTTC; cdr3_aa: CASRTSGRSRVDEQFF
d_call: TRBD1; j_call: TRBJ2-2; clone_size: NA; v_call: TRBV19; cdr3_nt: TGTGCCAGTAGTCGGGTAGCGAGACAGGGGTCCACCGGGGAGCTGTTTTTT; cdr3_aa: CASSRVARQGSTGELFF
d_call: NA; j_call: TRBJ2-2; clone_size: few; v_call: TRBV28; cdr3_nt: TGTGCCAGCAGTTTATTGGTGGCAGCCGGGGAGCTGTTTTTT; cdr3_aa: CASSLLVAAGELFF
d_call: TRBD1; j_call: TRBJ2-4; clone_size: NA; v_call: TRBV28; cdr3_nt: TGTGCCAGCGGGGGACAGGTCGTAGCCAAAAACATTCAGTACTTC; cdr3_aa: CASGGQVVAKNIQYF
d_call: NA; j_call: TRBJ2-2; clone_size: NA; v_call: TRBV7-2; cdr3_nt: TGTGCCAGCAGCTTAGTAGGGTTACTAGCCGCCGGGGAGCTGTTTTTT; cdr3_aa: CASSLVGLLAAGELFF
d_call: TRBD2; j_call: TRBJ2-1; clone_size: NA; v_call: TRBV5-4; cdr3_nt: TGTGCCAGCAGCTCAGGACTAGCGGGAGCATCCTACAATGAGCAGTTCTTC; cdr3_aa: CASSSGLAGASYNEQFF
d_call: NA; j_call: TRBJ1-3; clone_size: few; v_call: TRBV7-3; cdr3_nt: TGTGCCAGCAGCTTAAGGGACATAGTAAGTACTGGAAACACCATATATTTT; cdr3_aa: CASSLRDIVSTGNTIYF
d_call: TRBD1; j_call: TRBJ1-2; clone_size: NA; v_call: TRBV7-9; cdr3_nt: TGTGCCGCAGACAGGGACAGTTACGATGGCTACACCTTC; cdr3_aa: CAADRDSYDGYTF
d_call: NA; j_call: TRBJ1-1; clone_size: once; v_call: TRBV5-1; cdr3_nt: TGCGCCAGCAGCTTGGATCTCAGGGGGAACACTGAAGCTTTCTTT; cdr3_aa: CASSLDLRGNTEAFF
d_call: NA; j_call: TRBJ2-6; clone_size: NA; v_call: TRBV4-1; cdr3_nt: TGCGCCAGCAGCCAACTGACATCCACTGTCTCTGGGGCCAACGTCCTGACTTTC; cdr3_aa: CASSQLTSTVSGANVLTF
d_call: NA; j_call: TRBJ1-5; clone_size: NA; v_call: TRBV30; cdr3_nt: TGTGCCTGGAGTCTGGGGGGGTGGTATGGCAATCAGCCCCAGCATTTT; cdr3_aa: CAWSLGGWYGNQPQHF
d_call: TRBD2; j_call: TRBJ2-3; clone_size: few; v_call: TRBV19; cdr3_nt: TGTGCCAGTAGTATGCGGGGGGCCTCTAGCACAGATACGCAGTATTTT; cdr3_aa: CASSMRGASSTDTQYF
d_call: NA; j_call: TRBJ1-5; clone_size: NA; v_call: TRBV6-1; cdr3_nt: TGTGCCAGCGCGGCAGAAGGAAATCAGCCCCAGCATTTT; cdr3_aa: CASAAEGNQPQHF
d_call: TRBD1; j_call: TRBJ2-5; clone_size: NA; v_call: TRBV4-1; cdr3_nt: TGCGCCAGCAGTCCGGACAGGGCGGTGACCCAGTACTTC; cdr3_aa: CASSPDRAVTQYF
d_call: NA; j_call: TRBJ1-1; clone_size: NA; v_call: TRBV9; cdr3_nt: TGTGCCAGCAGCGTGGGGGGGCAGGGGAACACTGAAGCTTTCTTT; cdr3_aa: CASSVGGQGNTEAFF
d_call: NA; j_call: TRBJ1-1; clone_size: NA; v_call: TRBV7-3; cdr3_nt: TGTGCCAGCAGCCCGGCAGGTGGGACTGAAGCTTTCTTT; cdr3_aa: CASSPAGGTEAFF
d_call: NA; j_call: TRBJ2-5; clone_size: NA; v_call: TRBV7-9; cdr3_nt: TGTGCCAGCAGCTTGGTGAGGAACCGAGAGACCCAGTACTTC; cdr3_aa: CASSLVRNRETQYF
d_call: TRBD2; j_call: TRBJ2-5; clone_size: few; v_call: TRBV4-1; cdr3_nt: TGCGCCAGCAGCAAGCAAGCGGGAGGGGTGTGGGAGACCCAGTACTTC; cdr3_aa: CASSKQAGGVWETQYF
d_call: TRBD1; j_call: TRBJ1-1; clone_size: NA; v_call: TRBV7-9; cdr3_nt: TGTGCCAGCAGCCACCCAGGGACAGGGGGCGAGGGGGCTTTCTTT; cdr3_aa: CASSHPGTGGEGAFF
d_call: NA; j_call: TRBJ2-4; clone_size: NA; v_call: TRBV29-1; cdr3_nt: TGCAGCGTTGAAGTCCTGGGGGCGCCCAAAAACATTCAGTACTTC; cdr3_aa: CSVEVLGAPKNIQYF
d_call: TRBD1; j_call: TRBJ1-5; clone_size: NA; v_call: TRBV11-2; cdr3_nt: TGTGCCAGCAGCTTCTTCCTCCCAGGGGGACAGCCCCAGCATTTT; cdr3_aa: CASSFFLPGGQPQHF
d_call: NA; j_call: TRBJ2-1; clone_size: NA; v_call: TRBV10-3; cdr3_nt: TGTGCCATCAGTGACCCGTCCGGGGGTGGTGGAATCGATGAGCAGTTCTTC; cdr3_aa: CAISDPSGGGGIDEQFF
d_call: NA; j_call: TRBJ1-1; clone_size: NA; v_call: TRBV29-1; cdr3_nt: TGCAGCGTTGGGGAGGGAGGGTGGACTGAAGCTTTCTTT; cdr3_aa: CSVGEGGWTEAFF
d_call: TRBD2; j_call: TRBJ2-5; clone_size: once; v_call: TRBV7-8; cdr3_nt: TGTGCCAGCAGCTTAGCGCGGGGGGGCCGGGAGACCCAGTACTTC; cdr3_aa: CASSLARGGRETQYF
d_call: NA; j_call: TRBJ1-6; clone_size: NA; v_call: TRBV23-1; cdr3_nt: TGCGCCAGCAGTCAATCTCGGGGGGGCACCTTTAATTCACCCCTCCACTTT; cdr3_aa: CASSQSRGGTFNSPLHF
d_call: TRBD2; j_call: TRBJ2-1; clone_size: NA; v_call: TRBV30; cdr3_nt: TGTGCCTGGAGTGTACGTCGGGGGGGGTACTACAATGAGCAGTTCTTC; cdr3_aa: CAWSVRRGGYYNEQFF
d_call: TRBD1; j_call: TRBJ1-1; clone_size: NA; v_call: TRBV2; cdr3_nt: TGTGCCAGCAGCGATGACAGGGGGCCTACTGAAGCTTTCTTT; cdr3_aa: CASSDDRGPTEAFF
d_call: NA; j_call: TRBJ2-3; clone_size: NA; v_call: TRBV27; cdr3_nt: TGTGCCAGCGGCCTTCATTTAGATACGCAGTATTTT; cdr3_aa: CASGLHLDTQYF
d_call: NA; j_call: TRBJ2-2; clone_size: NA; v_call: TRBV29-1; cdr3_nt: TGCAGCGCTGTAGGACAGAGGCGCACCGGGGAGCTGTTTTTT; cdr3_aa: CSAVGQRRTGELFF
d_call: NA; j_call: TRBJ1-2; clone_size: once; v_call: TRBV28; cdr3_nt: TGTGCCAGCAGTTTCCGACTCTATGGCTACACCTTC; cdr3_aa: CASSFRLYGYTF
d_call: TRBD1; j_call: TRBJ2-1; clone_size: NA; v_call: TRBV7-3; cdr3_nt: TGTGCCAGCAGCTCGACAGGGGTCAATGAGCAGTTCTTC; cdr3_aa: CASSSTGVNEQFF
d_call: TRBD1; j_call: TRBJ1-1; clone_size: NA; v_call: TRBV10-3; cdr3_nt: TGTGCCATCAGCCGGGACAGTGACACTGAAGCTTTCTTT; cdr3_aa: CAISRDSDTEAFF
d_call: NA; j_call: TRBJ1-2; clone_size: NA; v_call: TRBV2; cdr3_nt: TGTGCCAGCAGTGAAAGCTCCGTCGCTAACTATGGCTACACCTTC; cdr3_aa: CASSESSVANYGYTF
d_call: NA; j_call: TRBJ1-1; clone_size: NA; v_call: TRBV27; cdr3_nt: TGTGCCAGCAGTTTTTCCGGGGGGCACACTGAAGCTTTCTTT; cdr3_aa: CASSFSGGHTEAFF
d_call: TRBD1; j_call: TRBJ1-5; clone_size: NA; v_call: TRBV4-1; cdr3_nt: TGCGCCAGCAGCCCCTTCAGGACAGGGGGCAATCAGCCCCAGCATTTT; cdr3_aa: CASSPFRTGGNQPQHF
d_call: TRBD2; j_call: TRBJ2-3; clone_size: NA; v_call: TRBV10-3; cdr3_nt: TGTGCCACGGGAGCGGGAGGCATAAGCACAGATACGCAGTATTTT; cdr3_aa: CATGAGGISTDTQYF
d_call: TRBD1; j_call: TRBJ1-6; clone_size: few; v_call: TRBV6-5; cdr3_nt: TGTGCCAGCAGAGGACAGGGCGATAATTCACCCCTCCACTTT; cdr3_aa: CASRGQGDNSPLHF
d_call: TRBD1; j_call: TRBJ2-7; clone_size: NA; v_call: TRBV5-1; cdr3_nt: TGCGCCAGCAGCATAGGACAGGGGGTTGACGAGCAGTACTTC; cdr3_aa: CASSIGQGVDEQYF
d_call: NA; j_call: TRBJ2-7; clone_size: NA; v_call: TRBV5-1; cdr3_nt: TGCGCCAGCAGCTTGGAAGCAGGGGCCCCAGACTACGAGCAGTACTTC; cdr3_aa: CASSLEAGAPDYEQYF
d_call: TRBD1; j_call: TRBJ1-1; clone_size: NA; v_call: TRBV5-6; cdr3_nt: TGTGCCAGCAGCTGGACAGGGAGCACTGAAGCTTTCTTT; cdr3_aa: CASSWTGSTEAFF
d_call: NA; j_call: TRBJ1-5; clone_size: NA; v_call: TRBV11-2; cdr3_nt: TGTGCCAGCAGTTCACAGGAGAATCAGCCCCAGCATTTT; cdr3_aa: CASSSQENQPQHF
d_call: TRBD1; j_call: TRBJ1-1; clone_size: NA; v_call: TRBV2; cdr3_nt: TGTGCCAGCAAACAGGGGGGTACTGAAGCTTTCTTT; cdr3_aa: CASKQGGTEAFF
d_call: NA; j_call: TRBJ2-3; clone_size: NA; v_call: TRBV4-2; cdr3_nt: TGTGCCAGCAGCCAAGAAGCCAGCACAGATACGCAGTATTTT; cdr3_aa: CASSQEASTDTQYF
d_call: TRBD1; j_call: TRBJ1-6; clone_size: NA; v_call: TRBV5-1; cdr3_nt: TGCGCCAGCAGCTTAGGACAGGGCTATAATTCACCCCTCCACTTT; cdr3_aa: CASSLGQGYNSPLHF
d_call: NA; j_call: TRBJ1-5; clone_size: once; v_call: TRBV7-8; cdr3_nt: TGTGCCAGCAGCACAATGGGGGGGATTCGAAATCAGCCCCAGCATTTT; cdr3_aa: CASSTMGGIRNQPQHF
d_call: TRBD2; j_call: TRBJ2-3; clone_size: few; v_call: TRBV6-4; cdr3_nt: TGTGCCAGCAGCCCCTGGGGCCTAGCGGGAGGACGCACAGATACGCAGTATTTT; cdr3_aa: CASSPWGLAGGRTDTQYF
d_call: TRBD2; j_call: TRBJ2-3; clone_size: NA; v_call: TRBV7-2; cdr3_nt: TGTGCCAGCAGCTTAGCCCACCCCGCGACTAGCGCCTCGTACGGGGATACGCAGTATTTT; cdr3_aa: CASSLAHPATSASYGDTQYF
d_call: TRBD1; j_call: TRBJ1-6; clone_size: NA; v_call: TRBV7-6; cdr3_nt: TGTGCCAGCACCCAGACAGGGGGCAACTCCTATAATTCACCCCTCCACTTT; cdr3_aa: CASTQTGGNSYNSPLHF
d_call: TRBD2; j_call: TRBJ2-3; clone_size: NA; v_call: TRBV5-1; cdr3_nt: TGCGCCAGCAGCTGGGGACTAGCGGCTGGGGATACGCAGTATTTT; cdr3_aa: CASSWGLAAGDTQYF
d_call: TRBD1; j_call: TRBJ2-6; clone_size: NA; v_call: TRBV19; cdr3_nt: TGTGCCAGTACCAAACAGGGGTGGTCTGGGGCCAACGTCCTGACTTTC; cdr3_aa: CASTKQGWSGANVLTF
d_call: TRBD1; j_call: TRBJ2-2; clone_size: once; v_call: TRBV7-3; cdr3_nt: TGTGCCAGCAGCTTAACCTGGACAGGGGGTACCGGGGAGCTGTTTTTT; cdr3_aa: CASSLTWTGGTGELFF
d_call: NA; j_call: TRBJ1-3; clone_size: NA; v_call: TRBV28; cdr3_nt: TGTGCCAGCAGTTTAAGGGGTGCTGGAAACACCATATATTTT; cdr3_aa: CASSLRGAGNTIYF
d_call: TRBD2; j_call: TRBJ2-3; clone_size: NA; v_call: TRBV25-1; cdr3_nt: TGTGCCAGCAGTGATATGAGGCGGGGGGGCACAGATACGCAGTATTTT; cdr3_aa: CASSDMRRGGTDTQYF
d_call: NA; j_call: TRBJ2-1; clone_size: NA; v_call: TRBV4-3; cdr3_nt: TGCGCCAGCAGCCAAGAGTCGGGATCAGGCGGTGAGCAGTTCTTC; cdr3_aa: CASSQESGSGGEQFF
d_call: NA; j_call: TRBJ1-3; clone_size: NA; v_call: TRBV2; cdr3_nt: TGTGCCAGCAGTGGCGGTCAGAGCTCTGGAAACACCATATATTTT; cdr3_aa: CASSGGQSSGNTIYF
d_call: TRBD2; j_call: TRBJ2-5; clone_size: NA; v_call: TRBV28; cdr3_nt: TGTGCCAGCAGTTTGGACGCTGGGACTAGCGGGACGGAGACCCAGTACTTC; cdr3_aa: CASSLDAGTSGTETQYF
d_call: NA; j_call: TRBJ2-5; clone_size: NA; v_call: TRBV19; cdr3_nt: TGTGCCAGTAGTGAACAGGGAGTGAGAGAGACCCAGTACTTC; cdr3_aa: CASSEQGVRETQYF